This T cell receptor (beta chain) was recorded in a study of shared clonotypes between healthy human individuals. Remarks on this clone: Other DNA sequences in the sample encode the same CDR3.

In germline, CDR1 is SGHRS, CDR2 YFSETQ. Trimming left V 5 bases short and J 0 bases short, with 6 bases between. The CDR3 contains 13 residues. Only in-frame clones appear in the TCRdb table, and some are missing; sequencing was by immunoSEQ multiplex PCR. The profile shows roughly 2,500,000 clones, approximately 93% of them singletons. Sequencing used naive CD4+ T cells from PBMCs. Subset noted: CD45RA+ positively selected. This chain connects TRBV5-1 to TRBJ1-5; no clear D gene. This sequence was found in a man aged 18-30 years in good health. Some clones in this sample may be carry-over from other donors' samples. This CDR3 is CASRVDSNQPQHF. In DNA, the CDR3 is TGCGCCAGCAGAGTTGATAGCAATCAGCCCCAGCATTTT. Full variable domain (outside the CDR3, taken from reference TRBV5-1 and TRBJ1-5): KAGVTQTPRYLIKTRGQQVTLSCSPISGHRSVSWYQQTPGQGLQFLFEYFSETQRNKGNFPGRFSGRQFSNSRSEMNVSTLELGDSALYLCASRVDSNQPQHFGDGTRLSIL.